Here is one TCR beta chain with its context. The method was immunoSEQ multiplex PCR; TCRdb's version includes in-frame clones alone and lacks a portion of them. The sample has 80,000 to 130,000 clones; about 93% are singletons. These data come from a study of siplizumab effects on memory and regulatory T cells. The germline CDR1 and CDR2 sequences are LNHDA and SQIVND (reference sequence). Trimming stripped 3 bases from V and 7 bases from J, with 9 bases between. The CDR3 consists of 12 residues. The sample taken for sequencing was Tregs sorted from blood. The chain links TRBV19 to TRBJ1-1; the D is unclear. This TCR derives from a human donor in good health. The CDR3 DNA is TGTGCCAGTAGTATCCGAGACTTTGAAGCTTTCTTT. The encoded protein is CASSIRDFEAFF.